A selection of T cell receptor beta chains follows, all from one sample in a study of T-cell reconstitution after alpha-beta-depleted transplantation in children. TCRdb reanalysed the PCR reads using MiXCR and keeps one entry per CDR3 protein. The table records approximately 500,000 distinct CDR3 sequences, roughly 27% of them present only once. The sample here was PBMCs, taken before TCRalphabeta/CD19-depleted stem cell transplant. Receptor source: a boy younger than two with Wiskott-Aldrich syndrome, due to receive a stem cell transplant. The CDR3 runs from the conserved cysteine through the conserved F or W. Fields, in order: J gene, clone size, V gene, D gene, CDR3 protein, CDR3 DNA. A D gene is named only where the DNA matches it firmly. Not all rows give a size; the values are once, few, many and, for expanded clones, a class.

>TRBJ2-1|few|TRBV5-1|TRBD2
CASSSGLAGYPYNEQFF
TGCGCCAGCAGCTCAGGACTAGCGGGATATCCCTACAATGAGCAGTTCTTC
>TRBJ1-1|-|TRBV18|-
CASSPRGGGGRNTEAFF
TGTGCCAGCTCACCAAGGGGAGGAGGGGGTCGGAACACTGAAGCTTTCTTT
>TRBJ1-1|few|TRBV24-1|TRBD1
CATSVTGGTEAFF
TGTGCCACCAGTGTCACAGGGGGAACTGAAGCTTTCTTT
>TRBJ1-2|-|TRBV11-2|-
CASSLARMDGYTF
TGTGCCAGCAGCTTAGCCCGGATGGATGGCTACACCTTC
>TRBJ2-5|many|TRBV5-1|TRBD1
CASSLQGQETQYF
TGCGCCAGCAGCTTACAGGGGCAAGAGACCCAGTACTTC
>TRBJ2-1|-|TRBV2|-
CASSETQGSNNEQFF
TGTGCCAGCAGTGAAACCCAGGGGTCGAACAATGAGCAGTTCTTC
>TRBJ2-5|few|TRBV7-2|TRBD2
CASSLIWREGLLETQYF
TGTGCCAGCAGCTTGATTTGGCGGGAGGGCCTTTTAGAGACCCAGTACTTC
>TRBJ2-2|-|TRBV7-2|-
CASTISGFGNTGELFF
TGTGCCAGCACCATTAGTGGTTTCGGCAACACCGGGGAGCTGTTTTTT
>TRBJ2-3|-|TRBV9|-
CASSHDGNPPDTQYF
TGTGCCAGCAGCCACGACGGAAATCCGCCAGATACGCAGTATTTT
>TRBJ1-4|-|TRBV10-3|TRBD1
CAISPGEMLGGLSTNEKLFF
TGTGCCATCAGTCCTGGAGAAATGTTAGGGGGCTTATCAACTAATGAAAAACTGTTTTTT
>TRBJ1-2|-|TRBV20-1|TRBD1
CSARSTGNRGYTF
TGCAGTGCTAGATCGACAGGGAACAGGGGCTACACCTTC
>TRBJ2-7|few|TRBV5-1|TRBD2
CASSTLAADEQYF
TGCGCCAGCAGCACACTAGCGGCCGACGAGCAGTACTTC
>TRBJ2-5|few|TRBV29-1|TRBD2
CSVARGEETQYF
TGCAGCGTTGCCCGGGGGGAAGAGACCCAGTACTTC